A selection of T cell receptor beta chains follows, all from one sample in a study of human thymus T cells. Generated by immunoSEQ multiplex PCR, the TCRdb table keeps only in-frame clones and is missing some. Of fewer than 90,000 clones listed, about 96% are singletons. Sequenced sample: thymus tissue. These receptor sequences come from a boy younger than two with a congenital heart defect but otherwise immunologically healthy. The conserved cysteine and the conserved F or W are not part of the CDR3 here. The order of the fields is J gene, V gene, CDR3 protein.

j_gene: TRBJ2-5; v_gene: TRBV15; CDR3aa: ATSRVVETQY
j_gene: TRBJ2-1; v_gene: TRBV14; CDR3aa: ASSQDIRRTVSYNEQF
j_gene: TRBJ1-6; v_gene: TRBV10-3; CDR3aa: AIRDARTVYNSPLH
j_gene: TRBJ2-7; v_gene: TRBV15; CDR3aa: ATSRSSRREQY
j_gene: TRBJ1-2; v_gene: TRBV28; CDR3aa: ASTAFTVLSNYGYT
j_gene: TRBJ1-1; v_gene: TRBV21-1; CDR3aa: ASSNPSQVNTEAF
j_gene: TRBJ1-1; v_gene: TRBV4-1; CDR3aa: ASSQEGGQGDTEAF
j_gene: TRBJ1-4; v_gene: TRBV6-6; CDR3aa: ASSYWPSNEKLF
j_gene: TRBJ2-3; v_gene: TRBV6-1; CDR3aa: ASPLGGSFTDTQY
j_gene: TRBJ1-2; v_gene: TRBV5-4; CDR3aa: ASSLRKGPYGYT
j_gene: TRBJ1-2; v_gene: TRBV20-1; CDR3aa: SARDPYGYT
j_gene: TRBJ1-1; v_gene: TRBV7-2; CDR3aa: ASSIQGANTEAF
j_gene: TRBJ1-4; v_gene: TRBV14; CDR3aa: ASSQERARRSLEKLF
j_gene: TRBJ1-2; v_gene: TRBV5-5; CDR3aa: ASSLGPPSGNYGYT
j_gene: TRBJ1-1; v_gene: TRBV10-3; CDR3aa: AIRSRDRADTEAF
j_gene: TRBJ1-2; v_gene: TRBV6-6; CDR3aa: ASSSPQSGGDYGYT
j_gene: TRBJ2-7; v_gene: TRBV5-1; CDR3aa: ASSSTTAGGAREQY
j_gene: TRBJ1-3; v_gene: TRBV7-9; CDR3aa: ASSLAYRGSGNTIY
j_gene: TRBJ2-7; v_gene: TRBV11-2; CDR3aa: ASSPGWGTGPYEQY
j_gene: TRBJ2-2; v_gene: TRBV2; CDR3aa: ASRTGRGGELF
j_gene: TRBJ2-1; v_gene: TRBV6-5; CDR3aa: ASSLDEQF
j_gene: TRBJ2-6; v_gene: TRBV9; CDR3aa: ASSVEGAGANVLT
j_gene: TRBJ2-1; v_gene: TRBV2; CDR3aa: ASTLDWSSYNEQF